The 24 T cell receptor beta chains below come from one sample, sequenced in a study of T-cell reconstitution after alpha-beta-depleted transplantation in children. The TCRbeta library incorporated unique molecular identifiers. TCRdb re-called the PCR reads through MiXCR, storing one row per CDR3 protein. The data hold around 93,000 distinct CDR3 sequences, with about 8% observed a single time. Sequencing used PBMCs from the stem cell graft donor, obtained from the stem cell graft. These receptors originate from a human donor who donated a stem cell graft to a child with congenital amegakaryocytic thrombocytopenia.

This clonotype was seen at least ten times. The rearrangement uses TRBV20-1 and TRBJ2-5; tentative D call: TRBD1 (6 bases). Germline V CDR1 and CDR2: DFQATT, SNEGSKA (reference sequence). Trimming pared 0 bases from V and 0 bases from J, leaving 14 bases between. This CDR3 comprises 16 residues. CDR3 region: CSARDFAGDNQETQYF. The CDR3 DNA reads as TGCAGTGCTAGAGATTTCGCAGGGGATAACCAAGAGACCCAGTACTTC.

This clonotype was found a few times. The genes are TRBV12-3 or TRBV12-4 and TRBJ1-3; weak D call: TRBD1 (6 bases). V shed 6 bases and J shed 0 bases, with 24 bases lying between them. This CDR3 comprises 19 residues. The CDR3 reads CASSRNRDRLSSSGNTIYF. CDR3 sequence (DNA): TGTGCCAGCAGCCGAAACAGGGACCGACTCTCGAGCTCTGGAAACACCATATATTTT.

This clonotype was detected only a few times. The V and J genes are TRBV19 and TRBJ1-1; 7 positions match TRBD1. The CDR3 length is 13 residues. J lost 1 base, V lost 8 bases, and 4 bases had no gene match. CDR1 is LNHDA and CDR2 is SQIVND in the germline V gene (reference sequence). The CDR3 coding sequence is TGTGCCAGTGAGGACAGGACGAACACTGAAGCTTTCTTT. It translates to CASEDRTNTEAFF.

This clonotype was detected many times. The gene calls are TRBV5-6 and TRBJ2-3; the D gene could be TRBD1 or TRBD2 (5 bases each). V was clipped by 3 bases and J by 1 base, with 18 bases between them. This CDR3 comprises 17 residues. Germline lookup yields CDR1 SGHDT and CDR2 YYEEEE. In nucleotides, the CDR3 is TGTGCCAGCAGCTCAAACTTGGGACCCTTCCGCACAGATACGCAGTATTTT. Protein product: CASSSNLGPFRTDTQYF.

The chain is built from TRBV28 and TRBJ2-5; D is uncertain. This CDR3 comprises 14 residues. The V gene lost 3 bases and the J gene lost 6 bases, with 14 bases spanning the gap. Germline CDR1 and CDR2: MDHEN and SYDVKM. The CDR3 protein is CASSFPATRQTQYF. The CDR3 region has the DNA TGTGCCAGCAGTTTTCCAGCGACACGACAGACCCAGTACTTC.

This clonotype was counted ten times or more. The chain recombines TRBV28 with TRBJ2-1; D is possibly TRBD1 (5 bases). The V gene's germline CDR1 is MDHEN and CDR2 SYDVKM. V was shortened by 3 bases and J by 6 bases, with 12 bases between the two germline ends. The CDR3 length is 14 residues. In DNA, the CDR3 is TGTGCCAGCAGTTTCGGTGGCCAGGGCAATGAGCAGTTCTTC. It translates to CASSFGGQGNEQFF.

This clonotype appeared many times. The V and J genes are TRBV7-9 and TRBJ2-1; D is unclear. V was pared by 10 bases and J by 2 bases, with 6 bases between. The CDR3 loop spans 11 amino acids. Per germline, CDR1 SEHNR and CDR2 FQNEAQ (reference sequence). CDR3 sequence: CAMAPYNEQFF. The CDR3 DNA reads as TGTGCCATGGCTCCCTACAATGAGCAGTTCTTC. The entire variable domain, with the rest obtained from reference TRBV7-9 and TRBJ2-1, is as follows: DTGVSQNPRHKITKRGQNVTFRCDPISEHNRLYWYRQTLGQGPEFLTYFQNEAQLEKSRLLSDRFSAERPKGSFSTLEIQRTEQGDSAMYLCAMAPYNEQFFGPGTRLTVL.

Ten or more counts support this clonotype. The rearrangement links TRBV28 to TRBJ2-1, with 9 bases fitting TRBD1. Germline CDR1 is MDHEN and CDR2 is SYDVKM. Trimming at V came to 2 bases and at J to 14 bases, leaving 10 bases not matched to a gene. The CDR3 spans 14 residues. This chain's CDR3 is CASSLNRGHDGEFF. CDR3 DNA: TGTGCCAGCAGTTTAAACAGGGGGCATGATGGGGAGTTCTTC.

The rearrangement uses TRBV30 and TRBJ1-3; no definite D call. This CDR3 is 12 amino acids long. Looked up from germline, CDR1 is GTSNPN and CDR2 is SVGIG (reference sequence). Between the trimmed V and J ends, which lost 4 bases and 0 bases, there was a span of 4 bases. CDR3 sequence: CAWTYSGNTIYF. In DNA form, the CDR3 reads TGTGCCTGGACTTACTCTGGAAACACCATATATTTT.

In this sample, this clonotype turned up many times. V is TRBV5-1 and J is TRBJ1-4; TRBD1 is a possible D gene (5 bases). Germline values: CDR1 SGHRS, CDR2 YFSETQ. The CDR3 is 14 residues long. The germline V and J ends were trimmed by 5 bases and 0 bases, with 8 bases remaining between them. The CDR3 sequence: CASRTGATNEKLFF. CDR3 DNA: TGCGCCAGCAGGACGGGGGCAACTAATGAAAAACTGTTTTTT.

This clonotype was seen many times. The gene calls are TRBV30 and TRBJ1-2; D call uncertain. The CDR3 consists of 10 residues. V was trimmed by 3 bases and J by 10 bases, leaving 9 bases between them. The V gene's germline CDR1 is GTSNPN and CDR2 SVGIG (reference sequence). The CDR3 loop reads CAWSRTAYTF. Here the CDR3 DNA reads TGTGCCTGGAGCCGGACTGCCTACACCTTC.

This clonotype was seen ten or more times. The V call is TRBV7-8, the J call TRBJ1-5; D is ambiguous. The CDR3 runs 13 residues. Germline assignment: CDR1 SGHVS and CDR2 FQNEAQ. V lost 5 bases and J 4 bases, leaving 9 bases between the germline ends. CDR3 protein: CASSRFNNQPQHF. CDR3 coding DNA: TGTGCCAGCAGCCGTTTTAATAATCAGCCCCAGCATTTT.

The sample holds many counts of this clonotype. The chain combines TRBV28 with TRBJ2-5, with 7 positions matching TRBD2. The CDR3 length is 16 residues. Trimming removed 2 bases from V and 1 base from J; junction bases left unmatched: 7. Germline lookup yields CDR1 MDHEN and CDR2 SYDVKM. The CDR3 bases are TGTGCCAGCAGTTTACCGGGGGGAAGGGTCCAAGAGACCCAGTACTTC. Residues: CASSLPGGRVQETQYF. The full variable domain, in which reference TRBV28 and TRBJ2-5 provide the parts outside the CDR3, is DVKVTQSSRYLVKRTGEKVFLECVQDMDHENMFWYRQDPGLGLRLIYFSYDVKMKEKGDIPEGYSVSREKKERFSLILESASTNQTSMYLCASSLPGGRVQETQYFGPGTRLLVL.

The CDR3 DNA reads as TGTGCCAGCAGCCATATTTATAAGCGGGGCAATACCGGGGAGCTGTTTTTT. The encoded protein is CASSHIYKRGNTGELFF. The rearrangement links TRBV3-1 to TRBJ2-2, with TRBD2 matching over 7 bases. Germline values: CDR1 LGHDT, CDR2 YNNKEL (reference sequence). V trimming: 3 bases; J trimming: 5 bases; junction bases outside the gene matches: 12. The CDR3 contains 17 residues.

At least ten counts were recorded for this clonotype. The genes are TRBV5-1 and TRBJ2-3; 9 positions match TRBD2. Germline V lookup: CDR1 SGHRS, CDR2 YFSETQ. V lost 0 bases, J lost 2 bases, and 4 bases stayed unmatched. The CDR3 covers 16 residues. The CDR3 is CASSLVLAGITDTQYF. The DNA for the CDR3 is TGCGCCAGCAGCTTGGTTCTAGCGGGGATCACAGATACGCAGTATTTT.

This clonotype was counted many times. This sequence joins TRBV7-7 and TRBJ1-1, with TRBD1 matching 7 bases. The germline gives CDR1 SSHAT, CDR2 FNYEAQ (reference sequence). The CDR3 is 17 amino acids. The ends lost 3 bases at V and 3 bases at J; junction bases unmatched: 13. The CDR3 sequence: CASSLRKSQGGDTEAFF. The CDR3 DNA is TGTGCCAGCAGCTTGAGAAAGTCTCAGGGGGGGGACACTGAAGCTTTCTTT.

This clonotype was detected ten times or more. This chain links TRBV5-1 with TRBJ2-3, with 12 bases that match TRBD2. Trimming took 5 bases from V and 2 from J; bases not matched to a gene: 6. The CDR3 runs to 16 residues. Germline V gene lookup returns CDR1 SGHRS and CDR2 YFSETQ. CDR3 DNA: TGCGCCAGCAGAACGACTAGCGGGGGATCCACAGATACGCAGTATTTT. Amino acids: CASRTTSGGSTDTQYF.

Many counts were recorded for this clonotype. The chain joins TRBV29-1 to TRBJ1-2, with a weak D call TRBD1 (5 bases). V lost 6 bases and J 2 bases, leaving 13 bases between the germline ends. From germline, CDR1 is SQVTM and CDR2 ANQGSEA. The length of the CDR3 is 13 residues. CDR3 bases: TGCAGCGTCGTCCCGGGGGGAAACTATGGCTACACCTTC. Amino acid sequence: CSVVPGGNYGYTF.

This clonotype was found many times. This chain joins TRBV5-1 and TRBJ2-3; TRBD1 matches 7 bases. From germline, CDR1 is SGHRS and CDR2 YFSETQ. V was pared by 5 bases and J by 1 base, with 22 bases of the junction left unmatched. The CDR3 sequence is 20 residues long. This CDR3 is CASSRSGLRGLSSGTDTQYF. In nucleotides, the CDR3 is TGCGCCAGCAGTCGCTCCGGCTTAAGGGGGCTCAGTTCTGGCACAGATACGCAGTATTTT.

This clonotype was seen repeatedly, ten times or more. CDR3 sequence: CASSMGTTGDEQFF. CDR3 nucleotides: TGTGCCAGCAGCATGGGGACCACTGGGGATGAGCAGTTCTTC. The chain employs TRBV9 and TRBJ2-1; the D gene could be TRBD1 or TRBD2 (5 bases each). Germline V gives CDR1 SGDLS, CDR2 YYNGEE. V was pared by 4 bases and J by 8 bases, with 16 bases between. The CDR3 is 14 residues long.

This clonotype was observed at least ten times. V and J are TRBV11-2 and TRBJ1-4, with 10 nucleotides matching TRBD1. The trim removed 4 bases at V and 6 bases at J, leaving 8 bases unmatched. Germline V gene sequence: CDR1 SGHAT, CDR2 FQNNGV. The CDR3 extends over 16 amino acids. As DNA, the CDR3 is TGTGCCAGCAGCTCGTTCTCCGGGACAGGGGATGAAAAACTGTTTTTT. Its protein product is CASSSFSGTGDEKLFF. Filled out from reference TRBV11-2 and TRBJ1-4, the complete variable domain reads EAGVAQSPRYKIIEKRQSVAFWCNPISGHATLYWYQQILGQGPKLLIQFQNNGVVDDSQLPKDRFSAERLKGVDSTLKIQPAKLEDSAVYLCASSSFSGTGDEKLFFGSGTQLSVL.

This clonotype was detected ten times or more. The rearrangement uses TRBV20-1 and TRBJ2-1; unclear D gene. CDR3 length equals 16 residues. CDR1 is DFQATT, CDR2 SNEGSKA, per germline (reference sequence). Trimming removed 5 bases at V and 0 bases at J, with 17 bases between. The CDR3 sequence: CSAPPPGSSSYNEQFF. The DNA of the CDR3 is TGCAGTGCTCCCCCACCCGGATCGAGCTCCTACAATGAGCAGTTCTTC.

This clonotype was found many times. The chain couples TRBV25-1 to TRBJ1-6, with 9 bases aligning to TRBD1. The ends lost 4 bases at V and 7 bases at J; junction bases unmatched: 5. The germline V gene encodes CDR1 MGHDK and CDR2 SYGVNS. The CDR3 runs 15 residues. In DNA, the CDR3 is TGTGCCAGCAGTGTGACAGGGGGTGTGAATTCACCCCTCCACTTT. Translation gives CASSVTGGVNSPLHF.

This clonotype was counted ten times or more. V usage is TRBV20-1 and J usage is TRBJ1-1; weak D call: TRBD1 (6 bases). The CDR3 spans 13 residues. V was cut by 6 bases and J by 5 bases, with 16 bases left in between. The germline V gene encodes CDR1 DFQATT and CDR2 SNEGSKA (reference sequence). The DNA for the CDR3 is TGCAGTGCCAGGGACCTCCAGGGGACTGAAGCTTTCTTT. This sequence encodes CSARDLQGTEAFF.